The following is a T cell receptor beta chain sequence with its context. As yet, its antigen is unknown. Generated by immunoSEQ multiplex PCR, the TCRdb table keeps only in-frame clones and is missing some. The profile shows approximately 2,500 clones, roughly 96% of them singletons. This sample is part of a study of T cell repertoires in ileal Crohn's disease. Study-wide background: Patients had a median approximately 8-year disease duration, and less than 40% were active smokers. Thiopurines (about twelve) or anti-TNF agents (roughly 18) were given postoperatively to about half. Points from the study as a whole: Every patient over 26.8% clonality showed endoscopic recurrence. Sorted CD8 T cells held more high-frequency clones than CD4.

The CDR3 runs 15 residues. Trimming removed 3 bases at V and 9 bases at J, with 15 bases between. Germline CDR1 and CDR2: SGHTA and FQGTGA. The J gene is TRBJ1-6, the V gene TRBV7-3; D is possibly TRBD1 (5 bases). The specimen was ileal tissue. The receptor was derived from an adult with Crohn's disease. The chain's CDR3 is CASSLGAGGSSPLHF. The CDR3 nucleotides are TGTGCCAGCAGCTTGGGCGCCGGGGGATCTTCACCCCTCCACTTT.